The next 31 T cell receptor beta chains were all read from a single sample in a study of technical replicates of blood from several donors. Data came from immunoSEQ multiplex PCR; TCRdb stores just in-frame clones and leaves some out. The sample contains about 14,000 clones, around 82% of which appear only once. Sequenced input: PBMCs. The receptors here all came from a human donor in good health.

This clone has a handful of counts. The chain links TRBV5-6 to TRBJ2-7, with 9 bases identical to TRBD2. Germline CDR1 reads SGHDT; CDR2 reads YYEEEE. After removal of 1 base from V and 6 bases from J, the junction contained 8 bases not matched to a gene. CDR3 length: 15 residues. In DNA, the CDR3 is TGTGCCAGCAGCTTGAGTGCCCTAGCGGGGCGCGAGCAGTACTTC. This translates into CASSLSALAGREQYF.

The chain couples TRBV11-2 to TRBJ2-3; perhaps TRBD2 as D (6 bases). The CDR3 is made up of 16 amino acids. Germline V CDR1 and CDR2: SGHAT, FQNNGV. Trimming cost V 5 bases and J 4 bases, with 19 bases left between them. CDR3 residues: CASSPAGRVWPDTQYF. The CDR3 region has the DNA TGTGCCAGCAGCCCGGCGGGAAGGGTCTGGCCAGATACGCAGTATTTT.

The chain employs TRBV4-2 and TRBJ2-1; 11 nucleotides align to TRBD2. Germline-derived CDR1 and CDR2 are LGHNA and YNFKEQ. Losses at the gene ends were 0 bases for V and 5 bases for J; bases not matched to a gene: 3. The CDR3 has 16 residues. CDR3 DNA sequence: TGTGCCAGCAGCCAAGAGGGACTAGCGGATCACAATGAGCAGTTCTTC. This encodes CASSQEGLADHNEQFF.

V and J are TRBV29-1 and TRBJ2-3, with 14 bases identical to TRBD2. From germline, CDR1 is SQVTM and CDR2 ANQGSEA. V lost 6 bases, J lost 5 bases, and 28 bases stayed unmatched. This CDR3 is built from 22 residues. As DNA, the CDR3 is TGCAGCGTCCCGTTACAAGCCGGGACTAGCGGGAGATTTTTCGCACTGCAAGATACGCAGTATTTT. Translation: CSVPLQAGTSGRFFALQDTQYF.

V is TRBV19 and J is TRBJ2-1, with no clear D. From germline, CDR1 is LNHDA and CDR2 SQIVND (reference sequence). The CDR3 extends over 13 amino acids. With 3 bases removed from V and 5 bases from J, the gap between germline ends came to 8 bases. For the CDR3, the DNA is TGTGCCAGTAGTATTGGTCAGAACAATGAGCAGTTCTTC. Amino acids: CASSIGQNNEQFF.

The chain employs TRBV7-9 and TRBJ1-5; 11 bases are a match to TRBD1. The CDR3 is 16 amino acids. Trimming removed 2 bases from V and 7 bases from J; junction bases left unmatched: 7. Germline CDR1 SEHNR, CDR2 FQNEAQ (reference sequence). CDR3 loop: CASSLTGQGAGQPQHF. The CDR3 coding sequence is TGTGCCAGCAGCTTAACTGGACAGGGGGCAGGACAGCCCCAGCATTTT.

This chain joins TRBV6-6 and TRBJ2-5; weak D call: TRBD2 (7 bases). The CDR3 extends over 15 amino acids. Trimming left V 4 bases short and J 2 bases short, with 14 bases between. Germline lookup yields CDR1 MNHNY and CDR2 SVGAGI (reference sequence). CDR3 nucleotide sequence: TGTGCCAGCAGTTCGCTAGGGGGGGGGCAAGAGACCCAGTACTTC. Protein: CASSSLGGGQETQYF.

The chain uses TRBV28 and TRBJ2-7; D is possibly TRBD1 (6 bases). Germline CDR1 reads MDHEN; CDR2 reads SYDVKM. This CDR3 is built from 15 residues. V was trimmed by 6 bases and J by 3 bases, leaving 18 bases between them. The CDR3 region is CASSGWTAAFYEQYF. Written as DNA, the CDR3 is TGTGCCAGCAGCGGCTGGACAGCAGCATTCTACGAGCAGTACTTC.

The V gene is TRBV6-5, the J gene TRBJ2-7; 7 bases match TRBD1. The germline gives CDR1 MNHEY, CDR2 SVGAGI. With 8 bases clipped from V and 2 bases from J, the junction kept 9 bases outside the gene matches. There are 14 residues in the CDR3. The CDR3 sequence is CASRRDSNTYEQYF. Here the CDR3 DNA reads TGTGCCAGCCGTCGGGACAGTAATACCTACGAGCAGTACTTC.

V is TRBV13 and J is TRBJ2-1; 8 bases are shared with TRBD2. Germline V gene lookup returns CDR1 PRHDT and CDR2 FYEKMQ (reference sequence). Unmatched junction bases numbered 4, after V lost 8 bases and J lost 4 bases. The CDR3 extends over 13 amino acids. The CDR3: CASGQRGYNEQFF. The CDR3 bases are TGTGCCAGCGGACAGCGGGGGTACAATGAGCAGTTCTTC.

The chain combines TRBV28 with TRBJ2-7; 10 nucleotides match TRBD2. The germline V gene encodes CDR1 MDHEN and CDR2 SYDVKM. The CDR3 loop spans 18 amino acids. For the CDR3, the DNA is TGTGACAAGTCCACTAGCGGGGTTGCAAGGGGGAAGGTGTACGAGCAGTACTTC. Amino acid sequence: CDKSTSGVARGKVYEQYF.

The chain couples TRBV5-1 to TRBJ2-3, with 11 nucleotides matching TRBD1. The trim removed 4 bases at V and 5 bases at J, leaving 15 bases unmatched. Germline assignment: CDR1 SGHRS and CDR2 YFSETQ. This CDR3 is built from 18 residues. CDR3 amino acids: CASSKGQGVSGNGDTQYF. CDR3 DNA sequence: TGCGCCAGCAGCAAGGGACAGGGGGTTAGCGGGAATGGAGATACGCAGTATTTT.

This clone was seen a handful of times. V gene TRBV10-1 combines with J gene TRBJ2-7; 9 nucleotides agree with TRBD1. The CDR3 spans 14 residues. Germline CDR1 WNHNN, CDR2 SYGVQD (reference sequence). V was clipped by 2 bases and J by 4 bases; unmatched bases: 3. The CDR3 DNA is TGCGCCAGCAGTGAGGGGACAGGGCTGTACGAGCAGTACTTC. It codes for CASSEGTGLYEQYF.

The chain carries TRBV6-5 and TRBJ2-1; 10 nucleotides agree with TRBD2. Germline V gene sequence: CDR1 MNHEY, CDR2 SVGAGI. V gave up 2 bases and J gave up 6 bases; unmatched junction bases: 4. This CDR3 has 15 amino acids. The CDR3, as DNA: TGTGCCAGCAGTTACGCGGCTAGCGGGAGCAATGAGCAGTTCTTC. Protein: CASSYAASGSNEQFF.

The V gene is TRBV20-1, the J gene TRBJ2-7; TRBD1 is a possible D gene (5 bases). This CDR3 has 11 residues. The V end lost 6 bases, the J end lost 5 bases, and 11 bases lay between the germline ends. CDR1 and CDR2 (germline): DFQATT, SNEGSKA (reference sequence). The CDR3, as DNA: TGCAGTGCGCCCAGGGTACACGAGCAGTACTTC. Translated: CSAPRVHEQYF.

The chain links TRBV19 to TRBJ2-6, with a tentative D call TRBD1 (6 bases). The CDR3 spans 16 residues. Germline CDR1 and CDR2: LNHDA and SQIVND (reference sequence). Trimming pared 3 bases from V and 3 bases from J, leaving 12 bases between. The CDR3 nucleotides are TGTGCCAGTAGTATGGACAGCTTCCTTGGGGCCAACGTCCTGACTTTC. This gives the protein CASSMDSFLGANVLTF.

This clone was found once. This chain joins TRBV11-2 and TRBJ2-1, with 13 bases that match TRBD2. This CDR3 has 18 amino acids. Germline loops: CDR1 SGHAT, CDR2 FQNNGV. V lost 5 bases to trimming and J lost 0 bases; unmatched junction nucleotides: 7. In DNA, the CDR3 is TGTGCCAGCAGCCCAAGCGGACTAGCGGGAGTCTCCTACAATGAGCAGTTCTTC. Translating it yields CASSPSGLAGVSYNEQFF.

The J gene is TRBJ2-1, the V gene TRBV11-3; D remains unclear. CDR1 SGHNT and CDR2 YENEEA come from the germline V gene. V was cut by 0 bases and J by 5 bases, with 8 bases left in between. The CDR3 is 14 residues long. The CDR3 nucleotides read TGTGCCAGCAGCTTAGATCTACTCAACAATGAGCAGTTCTTC. Its translation: CASSLDLLNNEQFF.

The rearrangement uses TRBV2 and TRBJ2-1; 8 bases line up with TRBD2. Germline CDR1 and CDR2: SNHLY and FYNNEI. The V gene end was trimmed by 10 bases and the J gene end by 4 bases; junction bases not matched to a gene: 12. The CDR3 covers 15 residues. This CDR3 reads CAIPGFTSGYNEQFF. The CDR3 nucleotides are TGTGCCATCCCAGGTTTCACTAGCGGTTACAATGAGCAGTTCTTC.

This chain joins TRBV9 and TRBJ2-2, with 8 bases identical to TRBD1. Germline lookup yields CDR1 SGDLS and CDR2 YYNGEE. With V trimmed by 2 bases and J by 5 bases, 2 bases remained unmatched. CDR3 size: 14 residues. The DNA for the CDR3 is TGTGCCAGCAGCGTCAGACAGGGGACCGGGGAGCTGTTTTTT. Translating it yields CASSVRQGTGELFF.

There are a few counts of this clone. CDR3 sequence reads: CARQGALTEAFF. The CDR3, as DNA: TGTGCCAGACAGGGGGCCCTAACTGAAGCTTTCTTT. The chain carries TRBV2 and TRBJ1-1, with 9 nucleotides matching TRBD1. Germline V gene sequence: CDR1 SNHLY, CDR2 FYNNEI. The V segment lost 9 bases and the J segment 5 bases; nucleotides outside the gene matches: 4. There are 12 residues in the CDR3.

V is TRBV27 and J is TRBJ2-1; 12 nucleotides match TRBD1. CDR1 and CDR2 (germline): MNHEY, SMNVEV (reference sequence). The CDR3 sequence is 14 residues long. V was pared by 3 bases and J by 9 bases, with 3 bases of the junction left unmatched. This chain's CDR3 is CASSFGTGGSEQFF. CDR3 coding DNA: TGTGCCAGCAGTTTTGGGACAGGGGGCAGTGAGCAGTTCTTC.

This chain connects TRBV27 to TRBJ2-1; D remains ambiguous. V shed 5 bases and J shed 0 bases, with 14 bases lying between them. Germline-derived CDR1 and CDR2 are MNHEY and SMNVEV (reference sequence). CDR3 length: 16 residues. For the CDR3, the DNA is TGTGCCAGCAGTCCGTCGGTGGAGAGCTCCTACAATGAGCAGTTCTTC. Protein sequence: CASSPSVESSYNEQFF.

The genes are TRBV6-1 and TRBJ1-2, with 7 bases fitting TRBD1. This CDR3 region has 14 residues. The germline V gene has CDR1 MNHNS and CDR2 SASEGT. With V trimmed by 7 bases and J by 4 bases, 9 bases remained unmatched. Here the CDR3 DNA reads TGTGCCAGCAAGGGCCAGGGGGAAGGCTATGGCTACACCTTC. Translated, it gives CASKGQGEGYGYTF.

The CDR3 sequence is CASPRRGTQETQYF. In nucleotides, the CDR3 is TGTGCCAGCCCGAGGCGGGGAACGCAAGAGACCCAGTACTTC. The chain joins TRBV2 to TRBJ2-5; D is perhaps TRBD2 (6 bases). With 8 bases removed from V and 2 bases from J, the gap between germline ends came to 15 bases. Germline values: CDR1 SNHLY, CDR2 FYNNEI. The CDR3 runs 14 residues.

This sequence joins TRBV9 and TRBJ2-1, with 11 bases lining up with TRBD2. This CDR3 spans 13 amino acids. The V and J ends lost 2 bases and 13 bases, in that order; junction bases with no gene match: 5. Germline values: CDR1 SGDLS, CDR2 YYNGEE. The CDR3 DNA reads as TGTGCCAGCAGCGTTACTAGCGGGAGTTTCCAGTTCTTC. As protein: CASSVTSGSFQFF.

V is TRBV5-1 and J is TRBJ2-7, with a tentative D call TRBD2 (5 bases). V was pared by 0 bases and J by 4 bases, with 11 bases between. Per germline, CDR1 SGHRS and CDR2 YFSETQ. The CDR3 extends over 14 amino acids. CDR3: CASSLGGSAYEQYF. CDR3 sequence (DNA): TGCGCCAGCAGCTTGGGCGGGTCCGCTTACGAGCAGTACTTC.

Concerning this clone: Other DNA sequences within the sample encode an identical CDR3. V gene TRBV5-8 combines with J gene TRBJ1-2; D might be TRBD1 (6 bases). The CDR3 is 15 residues long. Germline CDR1 and CDR2: SGHTS and YDEGEE. V lost 1 base and J 2 bases, leaving 12 bases between the germline ends. The CDR3 region has the DNA TGTGCCAGCAGCTTGCAGGGGTGGGCAAACTATGGCTACACCTTC. It translates to CASSLQGWANYGYTF.

J is TRBJ2-5 and V is TRBV11-2; 8 bases are shared with TRBD2. Germline CDR1 is SGHAT and CDR2 is FQNNGV. V lost 0 bases to trimming and J lost 5 bases; unmatched junction nucleotides: 11. This CDR3 spans 17 amino acids. The CDR3 is CASSLETLGLAWETQYF. CDR3 nucleotide sequence: TGTGCCAGCAGCTTAGAGACACTAGGACTAGCTTGGGAGACCCAGTACTTC.

The genes are TRBV5-1 and TRBJ2-7; 8 bases fit TRBD2. The CDR3 totals 14 residues. V lost 5 bases and J lost 1; bases outside the gene matches: 5. CDR1 and CDR2 from the germline V gene are SGHRS and YFSETQ. CDR3 DNA sequence: TGCGCCAGCAGACCTAGCGGGCTTTCCTACGAGCAGTACTTC. Residues: CASRPSGLSYEQYF.

The V gene is TRBV10-1, the J gene TRBJ2-7, with 7 positions matching TRBD2. The V segment lost 0 bases and the J segment 7 bases; nucleotides outside the gene matches: 9. The V gene's germline CDR1 is WNHNN and CDR2 SYGVQD (reference sequence). The CDR3 consists of 15 residues. This CDR3 is CASSESRLASGEQYF. The CDR3 bases are TGCGCCAGCAGTGAGTCGAGACTAGCCTCCGGGGAGCAGTACTTC.